Listed here is a single T cell receptor beta chain. This sample is part of a study of blood T cell repertoires in COVID-19. Study background: Acute and convalescent COVID-19 samples came from the United States, Italy and Spain. Sources were T cells, B-cell-depleted T cells, or PBMCs; the material itself was cDNA or gDNA.

Authors' methods: Nucleated cell number was recorded as an estimate derived from reference gene primer amplification. The assay was immunoSEQ multiplex PCR, and TCRdb's table has in-frame clones only and misses some. The DNA was the basis for D and trimming; V, J and clone size are from that table. This table holds around 18,000 clones, around three quarters found once. The length of the CDR3 is 14 residues. CDR1 is MGHRA, CDR2 YSYEKL, per germline. V lost 0 bases and J 4 bases, leaving 9 bases between the germline ends. The chain employs TRBV4-1 and TRBJ1-2, with unresolved D. The clonotype comes from a man between 65 and 79 years old with COVID-19, enrolled during active disease. Sequenced material: peripheral blood. CDR3 amino acids: CASSQDVRGYGYTF. In nucleotides, the CDR3 is TGCGCCAGCAGCCAAGACGTGAGAGGCTATGGCTACACCTTC.